A single sample is the source of the 9 T cell receptor beta chains below, sequenced in a study of blood T cell repertoires in COVID-19. The repertoire was sequenced with immunoSEQ multiplex PCR; TCRdb's copy has only in-frame clones and lacks some. Here the sample spans some 120,000 clones, around 77% being singletons. Sequencing used peripheral blood. These receptors came from a human donor in a cohort sampled during active COVID-19.

The chain couples TRBV1 to TRBJ1-5; the table's D call TRBD1 went unverified against the DNA. TRBV1 represents a pseudogene. The CDR3 spans 19 residues. The CDR3, as DNA: TGCACCAGCAGCCAGCGCGGAGGACAGGGGGTCCCAGGGCATCAGCCCCAGCATTTT. This gives the protein CTSSQRGGQGVPGHQPQHF.

This clone was seen a single time. The rearrangement uses TRBV10-3 and TRBJ1-1, with a weak D call TRBD1 (5 bases). The CDR3 runs 14 residues. Germline CDR1 is ENHRY and CDR2 is SYGVKD. Trimming removed 0 bases at V and 4 bases at J, with 9 bases between. CDR3 bases: TGTGCCATCAGTGAGTCACTGGGGGGCACTGAAGCTTTCTTT. Its translation: CAISESLGGTEAFF.

V gene TRBV15 combines with J gene TRBJ2-1, with D possibly matching TRBD2 (5 bases). Per the germline V gene, CDR1 is LNHNV and CDR2 is YYDKDF (reference sequence). This CDR3 region has 15 residues. Trimming removed 0 bases from V and 6 bases from J, with 12 bases in between. This CDR3 reads CATSRDPSLGNEQFF. CDR3 DNA: TGTGCCACCAGCAGAGATCCATCACTAGGCAATGAGCAGTTCTTC.

The chain joins TRBV6-5 to TRBJ1-4; 8 positions match TRBD1. CDR3 length equals 15 residues. J gave up 6 bases and V 6 bases, and 9 bases lay outside the gene matches. Per the germline V gene, CDR1 is MNHEY and CDR2 is SVGAGI. In DNA form, the CDR3 reads TGTGCCAGCAGAAACAGGGGGGGGAAGGATGAAAAACTGTTTTTT. Its protein is CASRNRGGKDEKLFF.

V usage is TRBV5-5 and J usage is TRBJ2-7; TRBD1 might be the D (6 bases). Germline loops: CDR1 SGHKS, CDR2 YYEKEE (reference sequence). The CDR3 is 13 residues long. The V end was cut by 3 bases, the J end by 4 bases, with 11 bases between. CDR3 DNA sequence: TGTGCCAGCAGCTGGGACATCGCTTACGAGCAGTACTTC. This encodes CASSWDIAYEQYF.

This clone occurred once. The chain uses TRBV11-3 and TRBJ2-7; the D gene is possibly TRBD1 (6 bases). V dropped 2 bases and J dropped 5 bases, with 16 bases sitting between them. The CDR3 is 15 amino acids. Germline loops: CDR1 SGHNT, CDR2 YENEEA. For the CDR3, the DNA is TGTGCCAGCAGCTTATGGGCAGGGGAAGGAGACGAGCAGTACTTC. Amino acid sequence: CASSLWAGEGDEQYF. Full variable domain (outside the CDR3, taken from reference TRBV11-3 and TRBJ2-7): EAGVVQSPRYKIIEKKQPVAFWCNPISGHNTLYWYLQNLGQGPELLIRYENEEAVDDSQLPKDRFSAERLKGVDSTLKIQPAELGDSAVYLCASSLWAGEGDEQYFGPGTRLTVT.

This clone came up a few times. V is TRBV14 and J is TRBJ2-7; the match to TRBD2 covers 10 bases. V trimming: 3 bases; J trimming: 5 bases; junction bases outside the gene matches: 10. Germline CDR1 and CDR2: SGHDN and FVKESK. The CDR3 runs 16 residues. CDR3 protein: CASSHFRLAGAHEQYF. In DNA, the CDR3 is TGTGCCAGCAGCCATTTTAGGCTAGCGGGAGCCCACGAGCAGTACTTC.

The V gene is TRBV11-2, the J gene TRBJ1-1; D is unresolved. There are 14 residues in the CDR3. V was clipped by 4 bases and J by 4 bases, with 13 bases between them. Germline loops: CDR1 SGHAT, CDR2 FQNNGV. Written as DNA, the CDR3 is TGTGCCAGCAGCTCGGACTACCCGGGCACTGAAGCTTTCTTT. Amino acids: CASSSDYPGTEAFF.

The gene calls are TRBV6-5 and TRBJ1-3, with D hard to call. This CDR3 comprises 14 residues. CDR1 and CDR2 from the germline V gene are MNHEY and SVGAGI. The V and J ends lost 6 bases and 0 bases respectively, with 9 bases between them. The CDR3 here is CASSLTDSGNTIYF. DNA for the CDR3: TGTGCCAGCAGCTTAACAGACTCTGGAAACACCATATATTTT.